Listed below are T cell receptor beta chains from one sample, sequenced in a study of T cell repertoires in cytomegalovirus infection. Using its own MiXCR run on the reads, TCRdb lists one record per CDR3 protein. In the table there are 110,000 or so distinct CDR3 sequences, over 25% of which are singletons. Their recognized antigens are unknown. Sequencing used CD8+ T cells from cultured PBMCs, obtained from culture after CMV antigen stimulation. All receptors derive from a human donor in good health (CMV status not recorded). Some clones in this sample may be carry-over from other donors' samples. Each CDR3 is given with its conserved first and last residue. The order of the fields is CDR3 protein, CDR3 DNA, clone size, V gene, D gene, J gene. D genes are given only for firm matches. Clone sizes are given selectively: once, few, many, or a class where the clone is expanded.

CASSLFSGRSYNEQFF,TGTGCCAGCAGCTTGTTTTCCGGCCGCTCCTACAATGAGCAGTTCTTC,many,TRBV5-8,NA,TRBJ2-1
CASSLIAGGRTDTQYF,TGTGCCAGCAGCTTGATAGCGGGGGGCCGAACAGATACGCAGTATTTT,NA,TRBV7-6,TRBD2,TRBJ2-3
CASSGETNYGYTF,TGCGCCAGCAGTGGAGAAACCAACTATGGCTACACCTTC,few,TRBV10-2,NA,TRBJ1-2
CASSFGGGYTEAFF,TGCGCCAGCAGCTTCGGGGGAGGGTACACTGAAGCTTTCTTT,NA,TRBV5-1,NA,TRBJ1-1
CASSLGQGWSDTQYF,TGTGCCAGCAGCTTAGGACAGGGGTGGTCCGATACGCAGTATTTT,few,TRBV7-6,TRBD1,TRBJ2-3
CASSLMGGGYTF,TGTGCCAGCAGTTTAATGGGGGGTGGCTACACCTTC,NA,TRBV12-3/TRBV12-4,NA,TRBJ1-2
CASTLGAGSPYNEQFF,TGTGCCAGCACCCTAGGGGCGGGGAGTCCCTACAATGAGCAGTTCTTC,NA,TRBV7-6,NA,TRBJ2-1
CASSLPRQAGGPGELFF,TGTGCCAGCAGCTTACCCCGCCAAGCGGGGGGCCCCGGGGAGCTGTTTTTT,few,TRBV7-8,TRBD2,TRBJ2-2
CASSVIGTGRKNNQPQHF,TGTGCCAGTAGTGTCATAGGGACAGGACGCAAGAACAATCAGCCCCAGCATTTT,NA,TRBV19,TRBD1,TRBJ1-5
CASSLLGDGGMGEQFF,TGTGCCAGCAGCTTACTAGGGGACGGAGGAATGGGTGAGCAGTTCTTC,many,TRBV7-9,NA,TRBJ2-1
CASSMGVWETQYF,TGTGCCAGTAGTATGGGCGTTTGGGAGACCCAGTACTTC,NA,TRBV19,NA,TRBJ2-5
CASSQVGAGNWSNEQFF,TGCGCCAGCAGCCAAGTAGGGGCAGGGAATTGGTCCAATGAGCAGTTCTTC,few,TRBV4-1,NA,TRBJ2-1
CASSEGARGTDTQYF,TGTGCCAGCAGTGAGGGAGCGCGAGGCACAGATACGCAGTATTTT,few,TRBV2,NA,TRBJ2-3
CASSPLQGGWSSGNTIYF,TGTGCTAGCAGTCCTTTGCAAGGGGGTTGGAGCTCTGGAAACACCATATATTTT,many,TRBV7-7,NA,TRBJ1-3
CASSLLGIAYEQYF,TGTGCCAGCAGCTTATTAGGCATAGCCTACGAGCAGTACTTC,NA,TRBV7-2,NA,TRBJ2-7
CASSLTLAGTHDNEQFF,TGTGCCAGCAGTTTAACCTTAGCCGGGACACATGACAATGAGCAGTTCTTC,NA,TRBV28,NA,TRBJ2-1
CASSLVEFHFYGYTF,TGTGCCAGCAGCTTAGTCGAGTTCCACTTCTATGGCTACACCTTC,few,TRBV7-9,NA,TRBJ1-2
CSASYINGQGAPDTEAFF,TGCAGTGCTAGTTATATCAATGGACAGGGGGCTCCGGACACTGAAGCTTTCTTT,NA,TRBV20-1,TRBD1,TRBJ1-1
CASSAYGGPSTDTQYF,TGTGCCAGCAGCGCCTACGGGGGACCCAGCACAGATACGCAGTATTTT,NA,TRBV9,NA,TRBJ2-3